This entry concerns a single T cell receptor (beta chain). As yet, its antigen is unknown. This sample stems from a study of Ad26.COV2.S vaccination and SARS-CoV-2 variants. Study-level background: Intramuscular Ad26.COV2.S at 5x10^10 or 1x10^11 viral particles. General study points: In vaccinated individuals, spike-specific CD8+ and CD4+ T cell responses reportedly displayed substantial breadth. Vaccine recipients and placebo recipients showed similar non-spike TCR breadth.

CDR1 and CDR2 from the germline V gene are SEHNR and FQNEAQ (reference sequence). Between the trimmed V and J ends, which lost 3 bases and 4 bases, there was a span of 10 bases. The CDR3 is 13 amino acids. Regarding treatment: 19 received Ad26.COV2.S at low or high dose, single or two shots; several received placebo; per-sample allocation not given. On day 63 after the first injection, vaccine and placebo recipients gave samples. An Ad26 vector expressing Wuhan-strain SARS-CoV-2 spike served as the vaccine. Assay used: immunoSEQ multiplex PCR; TCRdb lists only in-frame clones, some missing. This table has more than 300,000 clones, roughly 84% appearing once.

This specimen was peripheral blood, taken in a trial of Ad26.COV2.S vaccine versus placebo. The clonotype comes from a person between 18 and 65 years old who received the Ad26.COV2.S COVID-19 vaccine or a placebo. The J gene is TRBJ2-7, the V gene TRBV7-9, with D tentatively TRBD1 (6 bases). CDR3 residues: CASSFLGGYEQYF. The CDR3 DNA is TGTGCCAGCAGCTTTTTAGGGGGTTACGAGCAGTACTTC.